This is a list of T cell receptor beta chains from one sample in a study of blood T cell repertoires in COVID-19. TCRdb's copy holds only in-frame clones and misses some; the assay was immunoSEQ multiplex PCR. In the table there are under 100,000 clones, around 86% of which are singletons. Sequencing was done on a sample of peripheral blood. These receptors all stem from a woman aged 70-85 years with acute or convalescent COVID-19. CDR3s include the opening cysteine and the closing phenylalanine or tryptophan. A D gene is named only where the DNA matches it firmly. Only part of the rows carry a size: once, few, many, or a class if the clone is expanded.

J gene: TRBJ2-7
V gene: TRBV10-1
D gene: TRBD1
clone size: -
CDR3 protein: CASSAILTGGDEQYF
CDR3 DNA: TGCGCCAGCAGTGCCATATTGACAGGGGGCGACGAGCAGTACTTC

J gene: TRBJ1-1
V gene: TRBV19
D gene: -
clone size: -
CDR3 protein: CASYRVGTEAFF
CDR3 DNA: TGTGCCAGTTACAGGGTCGGCACTGAAGCTTTCTTT

J gene: TRBJ2-7
V gene: TRBV29-1
D gene: -
clone size: once
CDR3 protein: CSVEAGVHDEQYF
CDR3 DNA: TGCAGCGTTGAAGCCGGGGTCCACGACGAGCAGTACTTC

J gene: TRBJ2-1
V gene: TRBV4-2
D gene: TRBD2
clone size: -
CDR3 protein: CASSLTGTSGSPRYNEQFF
CDR3 DNA: TGTGCCAGCAGCCTCACCGGGACTAGCGGGAGCCCACGCTACAATGAGCAGTTCTTC

J gene: TRBJ2-1
V gene: TRBV7-8
D gene: TRBD2
clone size: -
CDR3 protein: CASSSPRGDWGGSEQFF
CDR3 DNA: TGTGCCAGCAGCTCACCCCGGGGGGACTGGGGCGGGAGTGAGCAGTTCTTC

J gene: TRBJ2-1
V gene: TRBV27
D gene: TRBD2
clone size: -
CDR3 protein: CASSLTRGGEQFF
CDR3 DNA: TGTGCCAGCAGTTTAACCCGGGGAGGGGAGCAGTTCTTC

J gene: TRBJ1-2
V gene: TRBV19
D gene: -
clone size: -
CDR3 protein: CASSIVRGNYGYTF
CDR3 DNA: TGTGCCAGTAGTATAGTCCGGGGGAACTATGGCTACACCTTC

J gene: TRBJ2-5
V gene: TRBV29-1
D gene: -
clone size: -
CDR3 protein: CSVPGQEETQYF
CDR3 DNA: TGCAGCGTCCCGGGACAAGAAGAGACCCAGTACTTC

J gene: TRBJ1-5
V gene: TRBV2
D gene: -
clone size: -
CDR3 protein: CASSEGTNSYQPQHF
CDR3 DNA: TGTGCCAGCAGTGAAGGGACAAACTCTTATCAGCCCCAGCATTTT

J gene: TRBJ1-3
V gene: TRBV21-1
D gene: -
clone size: -
CDR3 protein: CASSKALGMTGGDSGNTIYF
CDR3 DNA: TGTGCCAGCAGCAAAGCGCTGGGGATGACAGGGGGCGACTCTGGAAACACCATATATTTT

J gene: TRBJ2-2
V gene: TRBV2
D gene: TRBD2
clone size: -
CDR3 protein: CASSIERLAAMIGELFF
CDR3 DNA: TGTGCCAGCAGTATTGAAAGACTAGCGGCGATGATCGGGGAGCTGTTTTTT

J gene: TRBJ1-2
V gene: TRBV14
D gene: TRBD1
clone size: -
CDR3 protein: CASSFTGAYGYTF
CDR3 DNA: TGTGCCAGCAGCTTTACAGGGGCATATGGCTACACCTTC

J gene: TRBJ2-1
V gene: TRBV14
D gene: TRBD2
clone size: -
CDR3 protein: CASSQEWRGGAYNEQFF
CDR3 DNA: TGTGCCAGCAGCCAAGAGTGGCGCGGGGGGGCTTACAATGAGCAGTTCTTC

J gene: TRBJ2-5
V gene: TRBV5-1
D gene: TRBD1
clone size: -
CDR3 protein: CASSLMGQETQYF
CDR3 DNA: TGCGCCAGCAGCTTAATGGGACAGGAGACCCAGTACTTC

J gene: TRBJ2-2
V gene: TRBV19
D gene: TRBD2
clone size: -
CDR3 protein: CASSGQLAGVRWGTGELFF
CDR3 DNA: TGTGCCAGTAGTGGTCAGCTAGCGGGAGTTCGTTGGGGGACCGGGGAGCTGTTTTTT

J gene: TRBJ1-2
V gene: TRBV27
D gene: TRBD1
clone size: -
CDR3 protein: CASSPQTGGGKGYTF
CDR3 DNA: TGTGCCAGCAGTCCCCAGACAGGGGGCGGGAAAGGCTACACCTTC